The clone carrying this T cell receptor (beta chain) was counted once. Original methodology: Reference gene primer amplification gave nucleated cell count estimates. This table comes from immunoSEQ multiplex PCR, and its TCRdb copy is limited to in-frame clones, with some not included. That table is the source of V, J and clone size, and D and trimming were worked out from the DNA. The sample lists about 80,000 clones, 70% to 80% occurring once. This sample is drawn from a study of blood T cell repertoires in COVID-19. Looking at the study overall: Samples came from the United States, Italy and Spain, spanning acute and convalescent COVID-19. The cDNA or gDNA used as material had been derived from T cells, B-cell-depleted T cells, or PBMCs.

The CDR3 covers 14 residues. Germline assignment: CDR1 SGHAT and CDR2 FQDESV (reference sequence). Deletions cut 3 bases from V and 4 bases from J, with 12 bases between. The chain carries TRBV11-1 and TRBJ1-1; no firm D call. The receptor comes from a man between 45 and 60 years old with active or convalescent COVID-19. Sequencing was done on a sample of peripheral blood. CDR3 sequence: CASSFLTGSTEAFF. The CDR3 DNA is TGTGCCAGCAGCTTCTTAACGGGTAGCACTGAAGCTTTCTTT.